Listed here is a single T cell receptor beta chain. Antigen specificity is unknown. One entry per CDR3 protein results from TCRdb running MiXCR on the reads. The data show around 430,000 distinct CDR3 sequences, about 44% seen once. The sample belongs to a study of T cell repertoires in cytomegalovirus infection. Study context: HLA-C-restricted CMV epitopes, recently identified, and well-studied HLA-B-restricted ones were used by the study. In public TCR beta signatures, there were indications of both CMV infection and matching HLA type. Study findings and constraints: Clonotypes of TCR beta that were HLA-C-restricted and CMV-specific dominated the ex vivo response.

This TCR derives from a human donor in good health (CMV status not recorded). Some clones in this sample may be carry-over from other donors' samples. The sample consisted of cultured PBMCs, taken from culture after CMV antigen stimulation.

The CDR3: CASSLTGEEELFF. CDR3 coding DNA: TGTGCCAGCAGCTTAACAGGAGAAGAAGAACTGTTTTTT. J is TRBJ1-4 and V is TRBV5-4, with D possibly matching TRBD1 (5 bases). Trimming left V 2 bases short and J 12 bases short, with 14 bases between. Per germline, CDR1 SGHNT and CDR2 YYREEE (reference sequence). CDR3 length: 13 amino acids.